Here is one T cell receptor (beta chain) with its context. What it recognizes is unknown. In TCRdb, the 5' RACE reads were re-called with MiXCR into one record per CDR3 protein. The table records 650,000 to 800,000 distinct CDR3 sequences, over 15% of them present only once. This sample is drawn from a study of CD8 T cells in ankylosing spondylitis. Study-level results: Earlier studies detected some motif variants in reactive arthritis synovial fluid and blood. Made up of about eight highly homologous variants, a TCR beta motif appeared characteristic of ankylosing spondylitis blood.

This sequence originates from a male donor with ankylosing spondylitis. The sequencing sample was made of blood, either unsorted or a sorted T cell fraction (not recorded which).

The CDR3 nucleotides read TGTGCCAGCAGCTCCCGGGACTTTTTGGATGAGCAGTTCTTC. This encodes CASSSRDFLDEQFF. The chain uses TRBV7-9 and TRBJ2-1; TRBD2 might be the D (6 bases). Trimming left V 4 bases short and J 8 bases short, with 15 bases between. This CDR3 has 14 amino acids. The germline CDR1 and CDR2 sequences are SEHNR and FQNEAQ (reference sequence).